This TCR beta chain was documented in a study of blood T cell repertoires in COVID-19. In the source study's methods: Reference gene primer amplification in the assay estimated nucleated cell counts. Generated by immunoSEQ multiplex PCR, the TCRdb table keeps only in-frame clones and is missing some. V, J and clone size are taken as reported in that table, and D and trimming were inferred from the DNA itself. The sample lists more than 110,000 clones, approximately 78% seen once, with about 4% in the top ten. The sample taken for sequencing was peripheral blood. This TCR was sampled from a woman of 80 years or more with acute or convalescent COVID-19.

The CDR3: CASSQISEETQYF. In DNA, the CDR3 is TGTGCCAGCAGCCAAATTTCAGAAGAGACCCAGTACTTC. The chain joins TRBV4-2 to TRBJ2-5; D is unresolved. CDR3 size: 13 residues. Trimming left V 2 bases short and J 3 bases short, with 7 bases between. CDR1 is LGHNA, CDR2 YNFKEQ, per germline.